This TCR beta chain appears in the sequencing data of a study of regulatory T cells in long-lasting Graves disease. This clonotype was picked up many times. Its target is not known. The CDR3 totals 16 residues. Trimming pared 2 bases from V and 1 base from J, leaving 14 bases between. Germline V gene lookup returns CDR1 MDHEN and CDR2 SYDVKM. Time point in this sample: newly diagnosed GD, antithyroid drugs for less than 3 months. Isolated PBMC RNA provided the starting material for the TCR library. Study-level points and caveats: With persistent disease, TRBV28, TRBJ1-2 and TRBJ2-5 were the favored segments.

Assembly of TCR beta libraries relied on iRepertoire HTBI primers together with Arm-PCR of CDR3 regions. TCRdb fed the multiplex PCR reads into MiXCR, producing one record per CDR3 protein. The sample yields about 470,000 distinct CDR3 sequences, 15% to 20% seen once. The same sample was also used in a study of T cells in Graves' hyperthyroidism and ophthalmopathy. According to that study: Among the patients, aged 18 to 65, hyperthyroidism was newly diagnosed and had lasted under 2 months. Within blood appeared most thyroid clonotypes that had expanded above 0.001.

The material sequenced was peripheral blood mononuclear cells (PBMCs), taken at new diagnosis, from a patient treated with antithyroid drugs. V usage is TRBV28 and J usage is TRBJ1-1; no firm D call. The sequence was obtained from a man aged 40-49 years with Graves disease. The DNA for the CDR3 is TGTGCCAGCAGTTTAACCCCGGCGGGCGAGAACACTGAAGCTTTCTTT. Its protein is CASSLTPAGENTEAFF.